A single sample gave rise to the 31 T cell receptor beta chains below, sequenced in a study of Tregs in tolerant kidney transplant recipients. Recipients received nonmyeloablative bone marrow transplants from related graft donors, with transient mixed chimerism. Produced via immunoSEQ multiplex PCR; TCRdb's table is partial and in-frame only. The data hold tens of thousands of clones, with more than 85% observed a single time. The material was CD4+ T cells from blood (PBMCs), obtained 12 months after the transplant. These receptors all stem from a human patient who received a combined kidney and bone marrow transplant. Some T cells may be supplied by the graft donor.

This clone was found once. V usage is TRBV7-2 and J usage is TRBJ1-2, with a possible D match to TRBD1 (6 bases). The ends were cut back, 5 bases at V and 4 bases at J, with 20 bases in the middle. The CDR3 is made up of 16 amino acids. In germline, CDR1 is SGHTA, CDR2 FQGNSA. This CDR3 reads CASSVDRRGDLYGYTF. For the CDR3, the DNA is TGTGCCAGCAGCGTAGACCGCAGGGGTGACCTCTATGGCTACACCTTC.

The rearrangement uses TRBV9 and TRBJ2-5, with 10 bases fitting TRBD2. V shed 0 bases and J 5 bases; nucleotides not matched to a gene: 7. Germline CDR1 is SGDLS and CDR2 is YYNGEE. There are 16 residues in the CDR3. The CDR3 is CASSVASGRRRETQYF. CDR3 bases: TGTGCCAGCAGCGTAGCTAGCGGGAGAAGACGGGAGACCCAGTACTTC.

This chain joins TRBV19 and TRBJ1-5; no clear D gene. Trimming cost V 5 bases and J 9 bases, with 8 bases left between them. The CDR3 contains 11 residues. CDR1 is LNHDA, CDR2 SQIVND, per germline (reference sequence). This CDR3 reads CASSAGGPQHF. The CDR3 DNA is TGTGCCAGTAGTGCGGGTGGGCCCCAGCATTTT. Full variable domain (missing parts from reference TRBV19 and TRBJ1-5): DGGITQSPKYLFRKEGQNVTLSCEQNLNHDAMYWYRQDPGQGLRLIYYSQIVNDFQKGDIAEGYSVSREKKESFPLTVTSAQKNPTAFYLCASSAGGPQHFGDGTRLSIL.

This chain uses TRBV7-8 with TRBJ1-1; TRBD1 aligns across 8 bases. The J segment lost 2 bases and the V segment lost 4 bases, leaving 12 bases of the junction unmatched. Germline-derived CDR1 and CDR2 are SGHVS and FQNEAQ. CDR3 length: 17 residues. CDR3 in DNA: TGTGCCAGCAGCTCCCGGGACAGGCTTCCCTTAAACACTGAAGCTTTCTTT. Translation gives CASSSRDRLPLNTEAFF. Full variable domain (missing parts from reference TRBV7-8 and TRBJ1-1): GAGVSQSPRYKVAKRGQDVALRCDPISGHVSLFWYQQALGQGPEFLTYFQNEAQLDKSGLPSDRFFAERPEGSVSTLKIQRTQQEDSAVYLCASSSRDRLPLNTEAFFGQGTRLTVV.

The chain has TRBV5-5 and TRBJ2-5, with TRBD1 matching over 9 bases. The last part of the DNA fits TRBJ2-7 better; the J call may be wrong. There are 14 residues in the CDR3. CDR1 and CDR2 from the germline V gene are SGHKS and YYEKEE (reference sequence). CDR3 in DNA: TGTGCCAGCAGCTGGGGGACAGGGTTCTACGAGCAGTACTTC. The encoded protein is CASSWGTGFYEQYF.

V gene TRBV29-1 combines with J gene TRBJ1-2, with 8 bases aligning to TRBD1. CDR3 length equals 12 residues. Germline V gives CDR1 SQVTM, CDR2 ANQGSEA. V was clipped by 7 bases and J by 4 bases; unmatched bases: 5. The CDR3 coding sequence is TGCAGCGCCCCCGACAGGGGCTATGGCTACACCTTC. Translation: CSAPDRGYGYTF.

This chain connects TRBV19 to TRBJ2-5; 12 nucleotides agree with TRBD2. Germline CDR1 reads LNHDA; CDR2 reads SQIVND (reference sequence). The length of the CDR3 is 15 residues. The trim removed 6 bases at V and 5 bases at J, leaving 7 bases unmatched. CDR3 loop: CASRASGGADETQYF. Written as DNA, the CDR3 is TGTGCCAGTAGGGCTAGCGGGGGGGCCGATGAGACCCAGTACTTC.

This CDR3 reads CASSPGGEYNEQFF. The CDR3 DNA reads TGCGCCAGCAGCCCCGGGGGTGAGTACAATGAGCAGTTCTTC. The chain employs TRBV5-1 and TRBJ2-1; tentative D call: TRBD2 (6 bases). V was cut by 4 bases and J by 4 bases, with 12 bases left in between. Per the germline V gene, CDR1 is SGHRS and CDR2 is YFSETQ. This CDR3 has 14 residues.

The CDR3 sequence: CASSLRWGLVGTEAFF. The CDR3 nucleotides are TGCGCCAGCAGCCTCCGATGGGGGCTAGTGGGCACTGAAGCTTTCTTT. The genes are TRBV5-1 and TRBJ1-1; a possible D gene is TRBD1 (6 bases). The germline V gene has CDR1 SGHRS and CDR2 YFSETQ. This CDR3 spans 16 amino acids. V shed 4 bases and J shed 4 bases, with 20 bases lying between them.

This CDR3 reads CASSPVGGPYEQYF. CDR3 nucleotide sequence: TGTGCCAGCAGCCCAGTCGGAGGACCCTACGAGCAGTACTTC. This chain connects TRBV11-2 to TRBJ2-7, with D possibly matching TRBD2 (5 bases). The V gene lost 5 bases and the J gene lost 2 bases, with 13 bases spanning the gap. CDR3 length: 14 residues. The germline CDR1 and CDR2 sequences are SGHAT and FQNNGV.

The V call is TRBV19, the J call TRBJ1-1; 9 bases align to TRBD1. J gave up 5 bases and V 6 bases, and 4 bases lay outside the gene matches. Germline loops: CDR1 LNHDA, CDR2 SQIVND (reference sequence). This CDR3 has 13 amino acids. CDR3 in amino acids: CASRGTGITEAFF. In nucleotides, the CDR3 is TGTGCCAGTAGGGGGACAGGGATAACTGAAGCTTTCTTT.

The CDR3: CASSSSGGRLHEQYF. CDR3 bases: TGTGCCAGCAGTTCTAGCGGGGGGCGGCTCCACGAGCAGTACTTC. The chain combines TRBV2 with TRBJ2-7; TRBD2 matches 11 bases. Trimming removed 5 bases from V and 5 bases from J; junction bases left unmatched: 8. The CDR3 totals 15 residues. Per the germline V gene, CDR1 is SNHLY and CDR2 is FYNNEI.

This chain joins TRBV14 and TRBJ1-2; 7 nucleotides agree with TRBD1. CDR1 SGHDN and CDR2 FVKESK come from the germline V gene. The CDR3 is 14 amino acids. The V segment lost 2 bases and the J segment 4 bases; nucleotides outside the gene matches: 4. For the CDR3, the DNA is TGTGCCAGCAGCCAACAAGGGACAGCCTATGGCTACACCTTC. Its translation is CASSQQGTAYGYTF.

CDR3 bases: TGCGCCAGCAGCTTACAGGCCAACTATGGCTACACCTTC. This translates into CASSLQANYGYTF. The chain joins TRBV5-1 to TRBJ1-2; D perhaps matches TRBD1 (5 bases). The CDR3 totals 13 residues. Trimming left V 2 bases short and J 2 bases short, with 7 bases between. The V gene's germline CDR1 is SGHRS and CDR2 YFSETQ.

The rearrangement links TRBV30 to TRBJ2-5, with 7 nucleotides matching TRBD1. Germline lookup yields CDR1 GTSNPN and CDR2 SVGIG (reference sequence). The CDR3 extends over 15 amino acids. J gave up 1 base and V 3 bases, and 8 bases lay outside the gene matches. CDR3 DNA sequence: TGTGCCTGGAGCCCGTTCGGGACAGCCCAAGAGACCCAGTACTTC. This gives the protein CAWSPFGTAQETQYF.

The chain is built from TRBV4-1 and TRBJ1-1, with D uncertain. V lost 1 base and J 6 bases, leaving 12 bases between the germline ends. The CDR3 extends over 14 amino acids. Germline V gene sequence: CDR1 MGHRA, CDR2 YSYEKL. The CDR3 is CASSQAPLGAEAFF. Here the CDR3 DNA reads TGCGCCAGCAGCCAAGCCCCACTAGGCGCTGAAGCTTTCTTT.

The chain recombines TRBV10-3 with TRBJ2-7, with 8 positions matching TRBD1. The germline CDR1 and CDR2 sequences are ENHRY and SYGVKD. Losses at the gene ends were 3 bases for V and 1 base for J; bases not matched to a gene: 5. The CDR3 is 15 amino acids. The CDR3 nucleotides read TGTGCCATCAGTGATTCAGGGGGCGCGTCCTACGAGCAGTACTTC. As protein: CAISDSGGASYEQYF.

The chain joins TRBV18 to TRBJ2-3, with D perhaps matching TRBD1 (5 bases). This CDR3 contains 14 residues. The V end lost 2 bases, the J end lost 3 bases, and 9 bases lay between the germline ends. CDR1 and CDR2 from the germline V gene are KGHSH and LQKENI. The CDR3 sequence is CASSPSQGTDTQYF. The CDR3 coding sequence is TGTGCCAGCTCACCATCCCAGGGAACAGATACGCAGTATTTT. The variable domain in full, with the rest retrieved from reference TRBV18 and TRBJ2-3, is NAGVMQNPRHLVRRRGQEARLRCSPMKGHSHVYWYRQLPEEGLKFMVYLQKENIIDESGMPKERFSAEFPKEGPSILRIQQVVRGDSAAYFCASSPSQGTDTQYFGPGTRLTVL.

The CDR3 coding sequence is TGTGCCAGCAGTGAATATAGCGGGGGGGCCCTACGGGAGACCCAGTACTTC. Amino acid sequence: CASSEYSGGALRETQYF. J is TRBJ2-5 and V is TRBV25-1, with TRBD2 matching over 11 bases. V lost 0 bases to trimming and J lost 5 bases; unmatched junction nucleotides: 8. The CDR3 has 17 amino acids. Germline V lookup: CDR1 MGHDK, CDR2 SYGVNS.

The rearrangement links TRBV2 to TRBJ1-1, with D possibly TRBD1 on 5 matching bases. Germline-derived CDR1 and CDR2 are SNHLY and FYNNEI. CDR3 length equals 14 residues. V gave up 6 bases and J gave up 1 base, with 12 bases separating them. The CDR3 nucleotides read TGTGCCAGCAGCCTCCAGGGAAGGAACACTGAAGCTTTCTTT. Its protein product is CASSLQGRNTEAFF.

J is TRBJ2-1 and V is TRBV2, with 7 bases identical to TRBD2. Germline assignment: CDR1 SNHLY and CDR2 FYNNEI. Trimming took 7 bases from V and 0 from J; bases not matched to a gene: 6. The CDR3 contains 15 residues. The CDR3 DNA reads TGTGCCAGCAATGGGCGGGGGAGCTCCTACAATGAGCAGTTCTTC. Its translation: CASNGRGSSYNEQFF.

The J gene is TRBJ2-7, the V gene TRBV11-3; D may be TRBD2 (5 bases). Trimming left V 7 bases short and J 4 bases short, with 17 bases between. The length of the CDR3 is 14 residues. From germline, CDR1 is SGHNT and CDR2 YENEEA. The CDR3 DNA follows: TGTGCCAGCAAGCGGATTACCCCCCATTACGAGCAGTACTTC. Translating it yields CASKRITPHYEQYF.

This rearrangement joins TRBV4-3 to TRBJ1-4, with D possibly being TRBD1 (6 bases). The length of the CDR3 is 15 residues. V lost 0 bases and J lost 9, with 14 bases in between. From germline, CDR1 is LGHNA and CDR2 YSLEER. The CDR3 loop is CASSQDWRQGKKLFF. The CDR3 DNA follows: TGCGCCAGCAGCCAAGATTGGAGGCAGGGGAAAAAACTGTTTTTT.

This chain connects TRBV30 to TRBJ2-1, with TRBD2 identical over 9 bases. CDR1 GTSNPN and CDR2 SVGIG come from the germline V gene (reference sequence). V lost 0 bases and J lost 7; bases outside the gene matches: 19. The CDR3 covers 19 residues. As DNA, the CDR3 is TGTGCCTGGAGTGTACTAATGGTAGTTGGACTAGCGAACCGGAATGAGCAGTTCTTC. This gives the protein CAWSVLMVVGLANRNEQFF.

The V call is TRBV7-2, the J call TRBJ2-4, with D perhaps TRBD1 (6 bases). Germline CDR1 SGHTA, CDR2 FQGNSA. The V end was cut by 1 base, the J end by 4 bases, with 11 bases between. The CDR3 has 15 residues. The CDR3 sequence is CASSLVDSSKNIQYF. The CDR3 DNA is TGTGCCAGCAGCTTAGTGGACAGTTCAAAAAACATTCAGTACTTC.

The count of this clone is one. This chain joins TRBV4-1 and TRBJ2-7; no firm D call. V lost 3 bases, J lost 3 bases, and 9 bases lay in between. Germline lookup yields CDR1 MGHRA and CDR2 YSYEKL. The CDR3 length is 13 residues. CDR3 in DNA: TGCGCCAGCAGCCAGGAAACTAACTACGAGCAGTACTTC. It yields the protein CASSQETNYEQYF.

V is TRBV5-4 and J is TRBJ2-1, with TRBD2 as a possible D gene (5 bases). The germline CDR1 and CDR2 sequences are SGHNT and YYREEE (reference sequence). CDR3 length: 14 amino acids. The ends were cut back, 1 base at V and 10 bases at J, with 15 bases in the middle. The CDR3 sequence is CASSLRLVRGEQFF. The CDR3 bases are TGTGCCAGCAGCTTGCGGCTAGTAAGAGGGGAGCAGTTCTTC. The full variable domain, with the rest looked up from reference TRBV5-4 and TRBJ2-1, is ETGVTQSPTHLIKTRGQQVTLRCSSQSGHNTVSWYQQALGQGPQFIFQYYREEENGRGNFPPRFSGLQFPNYSSELNVNALELDDSALYLCASSLRLVRGEQFFGPGTRLTVL.

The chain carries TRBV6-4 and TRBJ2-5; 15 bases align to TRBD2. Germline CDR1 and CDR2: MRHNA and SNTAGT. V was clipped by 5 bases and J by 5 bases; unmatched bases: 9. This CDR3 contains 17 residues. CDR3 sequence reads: CASSKGLAGGGKETQYF. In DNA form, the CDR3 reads TGTGCCAGCAGTAAGGGACTAGCGGGAGGTGGTAAGGAGACCCAGTACTTC.

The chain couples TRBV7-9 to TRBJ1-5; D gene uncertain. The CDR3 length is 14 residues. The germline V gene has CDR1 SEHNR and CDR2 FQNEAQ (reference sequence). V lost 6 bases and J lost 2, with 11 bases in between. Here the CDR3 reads CASSTDMRNQPQHF. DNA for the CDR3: TGTGCCAGCAGTACCGACATGCGCAATCAGCCCCAGCATTTT.

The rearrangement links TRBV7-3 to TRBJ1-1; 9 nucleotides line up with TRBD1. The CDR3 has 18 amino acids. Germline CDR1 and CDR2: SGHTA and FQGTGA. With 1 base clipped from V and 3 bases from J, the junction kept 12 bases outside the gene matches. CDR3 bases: TGTGCCAGCAGCTTAAGTCGTTTGGACAGGGGATTGGACACTGAAGCTTTCTTT. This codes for CASSLSRLDRGLDTEAFF.

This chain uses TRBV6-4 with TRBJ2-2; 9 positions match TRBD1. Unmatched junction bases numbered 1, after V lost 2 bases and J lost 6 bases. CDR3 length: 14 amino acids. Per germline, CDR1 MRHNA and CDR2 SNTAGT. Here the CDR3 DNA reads TGTGCCAGCAGTGACCGACAGGGGGCCGGGGAGCTGTTTTTT. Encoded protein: CASSDRQGAGELFF.